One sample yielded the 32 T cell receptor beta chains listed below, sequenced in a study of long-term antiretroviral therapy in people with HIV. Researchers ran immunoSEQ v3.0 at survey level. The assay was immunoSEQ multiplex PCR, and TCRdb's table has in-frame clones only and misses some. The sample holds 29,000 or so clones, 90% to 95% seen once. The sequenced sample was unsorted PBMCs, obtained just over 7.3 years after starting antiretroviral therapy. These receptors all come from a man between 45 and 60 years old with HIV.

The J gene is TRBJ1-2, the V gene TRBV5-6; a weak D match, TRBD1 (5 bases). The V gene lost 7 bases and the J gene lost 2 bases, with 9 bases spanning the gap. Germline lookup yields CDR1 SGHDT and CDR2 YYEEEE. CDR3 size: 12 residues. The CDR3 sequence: CASGTGNYGYTF. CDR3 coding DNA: TGTGCCAGCGGGACGGGGAACTATGGCTACACCTTC.

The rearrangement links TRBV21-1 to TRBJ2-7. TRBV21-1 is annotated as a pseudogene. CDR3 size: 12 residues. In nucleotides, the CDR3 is TGTGCCAGCAGTCTCCGATGGTACGAGCAGTACTTC. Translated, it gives CASSLRWYEQYF.

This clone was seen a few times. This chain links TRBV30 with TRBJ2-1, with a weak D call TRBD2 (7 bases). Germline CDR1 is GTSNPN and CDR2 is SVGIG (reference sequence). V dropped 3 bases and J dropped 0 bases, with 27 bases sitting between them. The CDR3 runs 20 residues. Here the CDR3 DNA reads TGTGCCTGGAGCGTTGGTTCGGGGGGCCTGACTTTTAGCTCCTACAATGAGCAGTTCTTC. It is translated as CAWSVGSGGLTFSSYNEQFF.

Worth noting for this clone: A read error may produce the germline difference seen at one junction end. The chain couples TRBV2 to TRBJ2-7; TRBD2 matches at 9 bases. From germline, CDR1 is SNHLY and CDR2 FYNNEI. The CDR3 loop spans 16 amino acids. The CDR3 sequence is CASREAAGGATYEQYF. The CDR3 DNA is TGTGCCAGCCGTGAAGCAGCGGGGGGTGCCACCTACGAGCAGTACTTC.

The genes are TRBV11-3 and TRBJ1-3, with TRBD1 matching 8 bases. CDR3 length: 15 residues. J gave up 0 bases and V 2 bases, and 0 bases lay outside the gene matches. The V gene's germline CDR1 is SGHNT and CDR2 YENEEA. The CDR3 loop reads CASSLTGGSGNTIYF. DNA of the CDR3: TGTGCCAGCAGCTTAACAGGGGGCTCTGGAAACACCATATATTTT.

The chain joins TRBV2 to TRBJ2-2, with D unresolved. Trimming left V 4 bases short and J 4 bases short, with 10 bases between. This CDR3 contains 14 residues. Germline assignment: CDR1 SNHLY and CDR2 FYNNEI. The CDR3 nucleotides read TGTGCCAGCAGTGGGATAGGCGGCACCGGGGAGCTGTTTTTT. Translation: CASSGIGGTGELFF.

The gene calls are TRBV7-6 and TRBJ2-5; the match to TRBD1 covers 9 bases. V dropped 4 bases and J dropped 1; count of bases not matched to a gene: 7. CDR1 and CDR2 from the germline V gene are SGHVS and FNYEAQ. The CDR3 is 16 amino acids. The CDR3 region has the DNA TGTGCCAGCAGCTCCAGACAGGGGGGATTCCAAGAGACCCAGTACTTC. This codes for CASSSRQGGFQETQYF.

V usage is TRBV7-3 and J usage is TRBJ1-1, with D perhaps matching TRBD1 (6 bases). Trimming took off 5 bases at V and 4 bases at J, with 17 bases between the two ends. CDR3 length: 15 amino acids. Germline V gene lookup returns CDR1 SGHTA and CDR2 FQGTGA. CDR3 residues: CASSTRGGGITEAFF. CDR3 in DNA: TGTGCCAGCAGCACCAGAGGGGGGGGGATCACTGAAGCTTTCTTT.

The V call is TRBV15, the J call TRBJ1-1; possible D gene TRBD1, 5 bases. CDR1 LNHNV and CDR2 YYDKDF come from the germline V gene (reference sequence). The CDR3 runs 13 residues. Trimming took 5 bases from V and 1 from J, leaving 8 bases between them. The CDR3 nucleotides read TGTGCCACCAGCCTCGGACAGAACACTGAAGCTTTCTTT. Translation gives CATSLGQNTEAFF.

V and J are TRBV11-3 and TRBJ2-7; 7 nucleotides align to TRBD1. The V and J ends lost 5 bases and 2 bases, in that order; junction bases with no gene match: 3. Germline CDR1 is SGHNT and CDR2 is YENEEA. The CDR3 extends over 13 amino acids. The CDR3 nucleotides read TGTGCCAGCAGCCCCGGGACAGCCTACGAGCAGTACTTC. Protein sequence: CASSPGTAYEQYF.

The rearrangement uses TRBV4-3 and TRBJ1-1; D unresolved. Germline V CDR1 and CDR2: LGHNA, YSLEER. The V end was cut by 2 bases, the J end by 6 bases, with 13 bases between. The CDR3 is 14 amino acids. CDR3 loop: CASSQLLLQPEAFF. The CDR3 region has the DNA TGCGCCAGCAGCCAATTGCTGCTTCAACCTGAAGCTTTCTTT.

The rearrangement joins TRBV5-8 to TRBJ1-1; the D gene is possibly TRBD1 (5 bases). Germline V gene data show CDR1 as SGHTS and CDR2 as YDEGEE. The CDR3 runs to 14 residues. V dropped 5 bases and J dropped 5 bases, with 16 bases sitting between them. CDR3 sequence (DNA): TGTGCCAGCAGTATTGGATATGGGGGAACTGAAGCTTTCTTT. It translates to CASSIGYGGTEAFF.

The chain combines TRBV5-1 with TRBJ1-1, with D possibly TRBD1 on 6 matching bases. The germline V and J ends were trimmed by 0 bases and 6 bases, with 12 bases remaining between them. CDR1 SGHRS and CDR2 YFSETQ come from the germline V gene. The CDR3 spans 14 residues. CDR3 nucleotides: TGCGCCAGCAGCTTGGATGGCAGGGGCCCTGAAGCTTTCTTT. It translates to CASSLDGRGPEAFF.

The CDR3 DNA follows: TGCGCCAGCGGGGAGAACTGGGGCGGTGAGCAGTTCTTC. As protein: CASGENWGGEQFF. The V and J genes are TRBV5-1 and TRBJ2-1, with D possibly called TRBD1 or TRBD2 (5 bases each). The length of the CDR3 is 13 residues. Germline V gene lookup returns CDR1 SGHRS and CDR2 YFSETQ. Deletions cut 7 bases from V and 9 bases from J, with 17 bases between.

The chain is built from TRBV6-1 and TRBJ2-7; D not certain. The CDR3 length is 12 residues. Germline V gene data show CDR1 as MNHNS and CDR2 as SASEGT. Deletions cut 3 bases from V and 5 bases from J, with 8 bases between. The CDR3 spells CASSEPGHEQYF. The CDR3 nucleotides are TGTGCCAGCAGTGAGCCAGGCCACGAGCAGTACTTC.

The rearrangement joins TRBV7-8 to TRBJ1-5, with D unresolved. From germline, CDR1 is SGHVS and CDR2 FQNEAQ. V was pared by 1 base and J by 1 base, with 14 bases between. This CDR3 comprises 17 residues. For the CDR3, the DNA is TGTGCCAGCAGCTTAGGTTCACCGGACGGCAGCAATCAGCCCCAGCATTTT. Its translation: CASSLGSPDGSNQPQHF. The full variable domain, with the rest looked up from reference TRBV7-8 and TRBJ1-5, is GAGVSQSPRYKVAKRGQDVALRCDPISGHVSLFWYQQALGQGPEFLTYFQNEAQLDKSGLPSDRFFAERPEGSVSTLKIQRTQQEDSAVYLCASSLGSPDGSNQPQHFGDGTRLSIL.

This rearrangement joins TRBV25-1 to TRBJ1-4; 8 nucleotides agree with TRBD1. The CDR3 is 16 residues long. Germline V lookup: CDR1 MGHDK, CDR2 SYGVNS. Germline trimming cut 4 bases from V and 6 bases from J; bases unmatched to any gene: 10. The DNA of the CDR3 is TGTGCCAGCAGTGCTCTATACAGGGGGGTTTATGAAAAACTGTTTTTT. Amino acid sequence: CASSALYRGVYEKLFF.

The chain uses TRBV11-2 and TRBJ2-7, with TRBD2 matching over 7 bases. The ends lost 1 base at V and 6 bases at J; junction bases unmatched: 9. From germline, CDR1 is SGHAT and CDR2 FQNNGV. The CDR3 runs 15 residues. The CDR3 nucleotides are TGTGCCAGCAGCTTAGGGACTAGGACGGGAATCGAGCAGTACTTC. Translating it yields CASSLGTRTGIEQYF.

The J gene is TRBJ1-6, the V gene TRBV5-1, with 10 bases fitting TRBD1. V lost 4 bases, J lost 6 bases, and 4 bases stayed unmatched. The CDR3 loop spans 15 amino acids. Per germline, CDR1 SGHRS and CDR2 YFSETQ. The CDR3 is CASSLGQGINSPLHF. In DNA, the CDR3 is TGCGCCAGCAGCCTGGGACAGGGGATTAATTCACCCCTCCACTTT. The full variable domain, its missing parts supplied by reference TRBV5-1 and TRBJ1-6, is KAGVTQTPRYLIKTRGQQVTLSCSPISGHRSVSWYQQTPGQGLQFLFEYFSETQRNKGNFPGRFSGRQFSNSRSEMNVSTLELGDSALYLCASSLGQGINSPLHFGNGTRLTVT.

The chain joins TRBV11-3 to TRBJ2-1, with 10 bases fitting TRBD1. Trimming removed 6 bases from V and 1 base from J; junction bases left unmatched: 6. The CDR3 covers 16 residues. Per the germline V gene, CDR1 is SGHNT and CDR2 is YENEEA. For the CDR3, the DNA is TGTGCCAGCAGTTCCCGGGACAGGGGTTCCTACAATGAGCAGTTCTTC. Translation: CASSSRDRGSYNEQFF.

The CDR3 DNA reads as TGTGCCACCAGCTATCCTGGACAGGGGTCTTTCAATGAGCAGTTCTTC. Translated: CATSYPGQGSFNEQFF. The V call is TRBV15, the J call TRBJ2-1; the match to TRBD1 covers 9 bases. Germline-derived CDR1 and CDR2 are LNHNV and YYDKDF (reference sequence). The CDR3 is 16 amino acids. Trimming removed 5 bases from V and 6 bases from J; junction bases left unmatched: 11.

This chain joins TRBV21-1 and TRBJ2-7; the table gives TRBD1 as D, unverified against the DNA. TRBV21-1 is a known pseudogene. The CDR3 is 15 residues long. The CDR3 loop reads CASSPSPRPAYEQYF. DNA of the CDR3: TGTGCCAGCAGCCCAAGCCCCAGGCCCGCCTACGAGCAGTACTTC.

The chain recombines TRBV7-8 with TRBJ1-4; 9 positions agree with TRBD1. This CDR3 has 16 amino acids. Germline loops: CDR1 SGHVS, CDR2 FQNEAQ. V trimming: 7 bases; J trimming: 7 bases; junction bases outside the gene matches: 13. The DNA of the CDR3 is TGTGCCAGCACCTATAGACGGGGACAGGGAGGTGAAAAACTGTTTTTT. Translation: CASTYRRGQGGEKLFF. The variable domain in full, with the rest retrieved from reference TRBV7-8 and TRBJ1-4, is GAGVSQSPRYKVAKRGQDVALRCDPISGHVSLFWYQQALGQGPEFLTYFQNEAQLDKSGLPSDRFFAERPEGSVSTLKIQRTQQEDSAVYLCASTYRRGQGGEKLFFGSGTQLSVL.

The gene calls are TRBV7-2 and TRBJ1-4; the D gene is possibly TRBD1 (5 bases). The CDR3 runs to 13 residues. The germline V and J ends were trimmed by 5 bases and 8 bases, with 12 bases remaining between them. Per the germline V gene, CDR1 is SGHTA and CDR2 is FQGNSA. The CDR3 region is CASSAGTQEKLFF. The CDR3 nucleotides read TGTGCCAGCAGCGCCGGGACCCAAGAAAAACTGTTTTTT.

The CDR3 DNA is TGCGCCAGCAGCTTGGTTGCAGGGGGAGTCAATGAGCAGTTCTTC. As protein: CASSLVAGGVNEQFF. J is TRBJ2-1 and V is TRBV5-1; the match to TRBD1 covers 7 bases. Germline V gene sequence: CDR1 SGHRS, CDR2 YFSETQ. CDR3 size: 15 residues. The V segment lost 0 bases and the J segment 6 bases; nucleotides outside the gene matches: 6.

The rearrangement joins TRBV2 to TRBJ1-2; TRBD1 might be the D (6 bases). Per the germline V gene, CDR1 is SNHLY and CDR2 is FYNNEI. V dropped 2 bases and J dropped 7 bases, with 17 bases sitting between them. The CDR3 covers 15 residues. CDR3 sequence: CASSESGSVGGGYTF. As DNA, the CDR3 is TGTGCCAGCAGTGAAAGCGGATCTGTAGGGGGTGGCTACACCTTC. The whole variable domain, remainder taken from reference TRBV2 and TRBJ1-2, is EPEVTQTPSHQVTQMGQEVILRCVPISNHLYFYWYRQILGQKVEFLVSFYNNEISEKSEIFDDQFSVERPDGSNFTLKIRSTKLEDSAMYFCASSESGSVGGGYTFGSGTRLTVV.

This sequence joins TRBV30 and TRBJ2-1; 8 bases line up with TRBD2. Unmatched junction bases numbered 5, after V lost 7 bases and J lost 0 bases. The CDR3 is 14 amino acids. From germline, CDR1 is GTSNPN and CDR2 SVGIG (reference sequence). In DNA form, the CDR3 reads TGTGCCTACCAAGCGGGGGACTCCTACAATGAGCAGTTCTTC. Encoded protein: CAYQAGDSYNEQFF.

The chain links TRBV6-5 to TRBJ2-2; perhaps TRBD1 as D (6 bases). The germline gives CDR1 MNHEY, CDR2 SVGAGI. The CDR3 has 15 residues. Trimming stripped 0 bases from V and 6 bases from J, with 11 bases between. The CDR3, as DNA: TGTGCCAGCAGTTACTCTGACAGGCGGGCCGGGGAGCTGTTTTTT. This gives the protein CASSYSDRRAGELFF.

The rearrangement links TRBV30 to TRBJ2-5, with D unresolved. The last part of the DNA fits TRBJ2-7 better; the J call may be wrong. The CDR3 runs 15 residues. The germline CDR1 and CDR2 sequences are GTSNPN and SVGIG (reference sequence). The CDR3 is CAWSVSHGSSYEQYF. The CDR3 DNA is TGTGCCTGGAGTGTAAGTCACGGAAGCTCCTACGAGCAGTACTTC.

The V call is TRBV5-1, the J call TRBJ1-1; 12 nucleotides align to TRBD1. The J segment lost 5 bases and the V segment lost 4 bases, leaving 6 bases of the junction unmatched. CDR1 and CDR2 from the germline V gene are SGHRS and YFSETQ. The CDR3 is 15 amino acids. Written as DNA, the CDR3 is TGCGCCAGCAGCGGGGGGGACAGGGGGCAAACTGAAGCTTTCTTT. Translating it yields CASSGGDRGQTEAFF.

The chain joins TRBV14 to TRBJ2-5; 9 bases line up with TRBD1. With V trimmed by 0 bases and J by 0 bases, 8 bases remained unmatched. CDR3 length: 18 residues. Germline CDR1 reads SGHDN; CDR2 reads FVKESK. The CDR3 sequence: CASSQEYGQGWNQETQYF. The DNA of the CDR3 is TGTGCCAGCAGCCAAGAATACGGACAGGGGTGGAACCAAGAGACCCAGTACTTC.

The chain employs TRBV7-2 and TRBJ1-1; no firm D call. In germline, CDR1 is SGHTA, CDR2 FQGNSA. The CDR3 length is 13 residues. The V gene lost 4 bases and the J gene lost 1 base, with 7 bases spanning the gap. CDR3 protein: CASSSWSNTEAFF. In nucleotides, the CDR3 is TGTGCCAGCAGCTCCTGGTCGAACACTGAAGCTTTCTTT.